This T cell receptor beta chain was recovered during a study of OX40 agonist ivuxolimab in advanced cancers. The CDR3 sequence is 18 residues long. The germline V and J ends were trimmed by 8 bases and 2 bases, with 27 bases remaining between them. From germline, CDR1 is MRHNA and CDR2 SNTAGT. The method was immunoSEQ multiplex PCR; TCRdb's version includes in-frame clones alone and lacks a portion of them. Here the sample spans roughly 70,000 clones, almost 90% being singletons. The V and J genes are TRBV6-4 and TRBJ1-2, with D maybe TRBD1 (5 bases). The clonotype was recovered from an adult with an advanced solid tumor such as melanoma, head and neck, liver or kidney cancer. The sample was CD4+ or CD8+ T cells sorted from blood, taken in a trial of the OX40 agonist ivuxolimab. CDR3 sequence: CASHFGTGKSIANYGYTF. The CDR3 DNA sequence: TGTGCCAGCCACTTCGGGACCGGTAAATCTATAGCGAACTATGGCTACACCTTC.